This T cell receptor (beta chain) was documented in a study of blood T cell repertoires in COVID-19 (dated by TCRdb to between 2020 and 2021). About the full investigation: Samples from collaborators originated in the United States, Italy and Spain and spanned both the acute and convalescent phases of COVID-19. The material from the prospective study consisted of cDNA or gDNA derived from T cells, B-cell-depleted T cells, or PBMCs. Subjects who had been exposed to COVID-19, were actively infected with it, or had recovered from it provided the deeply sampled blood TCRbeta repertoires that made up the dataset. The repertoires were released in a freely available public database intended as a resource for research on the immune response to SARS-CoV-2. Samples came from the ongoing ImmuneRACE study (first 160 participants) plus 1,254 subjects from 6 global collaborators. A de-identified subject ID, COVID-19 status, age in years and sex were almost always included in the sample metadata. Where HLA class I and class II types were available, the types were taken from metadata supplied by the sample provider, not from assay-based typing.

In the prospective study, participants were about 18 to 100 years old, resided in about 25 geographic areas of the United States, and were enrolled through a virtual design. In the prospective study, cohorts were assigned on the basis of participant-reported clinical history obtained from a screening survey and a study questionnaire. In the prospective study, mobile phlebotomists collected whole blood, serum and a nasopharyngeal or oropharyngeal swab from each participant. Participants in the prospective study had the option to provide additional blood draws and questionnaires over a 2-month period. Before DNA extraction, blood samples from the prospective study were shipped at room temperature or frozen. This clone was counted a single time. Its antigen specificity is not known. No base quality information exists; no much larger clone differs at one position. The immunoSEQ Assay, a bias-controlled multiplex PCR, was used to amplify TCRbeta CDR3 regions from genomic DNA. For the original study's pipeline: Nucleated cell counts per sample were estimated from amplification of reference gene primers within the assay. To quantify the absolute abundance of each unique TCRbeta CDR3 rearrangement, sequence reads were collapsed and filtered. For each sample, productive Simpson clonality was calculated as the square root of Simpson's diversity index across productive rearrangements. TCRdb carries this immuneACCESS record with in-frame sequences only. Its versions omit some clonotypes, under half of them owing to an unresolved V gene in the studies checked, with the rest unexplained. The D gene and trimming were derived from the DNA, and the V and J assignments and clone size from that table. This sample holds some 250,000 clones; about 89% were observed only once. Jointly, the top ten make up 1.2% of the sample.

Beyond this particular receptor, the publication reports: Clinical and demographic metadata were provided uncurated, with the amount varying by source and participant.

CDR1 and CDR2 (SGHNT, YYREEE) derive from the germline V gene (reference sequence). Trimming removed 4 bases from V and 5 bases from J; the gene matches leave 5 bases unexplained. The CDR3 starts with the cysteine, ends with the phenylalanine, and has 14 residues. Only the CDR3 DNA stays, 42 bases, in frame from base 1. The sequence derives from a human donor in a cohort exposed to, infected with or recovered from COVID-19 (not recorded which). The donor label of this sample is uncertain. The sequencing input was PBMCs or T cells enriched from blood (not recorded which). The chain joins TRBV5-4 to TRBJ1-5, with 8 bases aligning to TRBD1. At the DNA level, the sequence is TGTGCCAGCAGCCCCGGGACAGGCGATCAGCCCCAGCATTTT. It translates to CASSPGTGDQPQHF. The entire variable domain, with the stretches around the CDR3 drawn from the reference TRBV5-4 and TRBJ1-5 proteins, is ETGVTQSPTHLIKTRGQQVTLRCSSQSGHNTVSWYQQALGQGPQFIFQYYREEENGRGNFPPRFSGLQFPNYSSELNVNALELDDSALYLCASSPGTGDQPQHFGDGTRLSIL.